These 26 T cell receptor beta chains originate from one sample sequenced in a study of T cell responses to AZD1222 COVID-19 vaccine. TCRdb's copy holds only in-frame clones and misses some; the assay was immunoSEQ multiplex PCR. The table records 95,000 to 110,000 clones, over 75% of them present only once. The source was peripheral blood, collected on day 0 of AZD1222 vaccination. Receptors were obtained from an adult in good health.

The rearrangement links TRBV9 to TRBJ2-3; D is unclear. This CDR3 contains 13 residues. V was trimmed by 6 bases and J by 1 base, leaving 9 bases between them. CDR1 is SGDLS, CDR2 YYNGEE, per germline. The CDR3 bases are TGTGCCAGCACCGCACGTGGCACAGATACGCAGTATTTT. Translating gives CASTARGTDTQYF.

The CDR3 nucleotides are TGTGCCAGCAGCTCCGTGCAGCCGTTTTTT. Translating it yields CASSSVQPFF. The rearrangement joins TRBV11-2 to TRBJ2-2; no clear D. Trimming removed 4 bases at V and 16 bases at J, with 10 bases between. Germline V lookup: CDR1 SGHAT, CDR2 FQNNGV. The CDR3 has 10 amino acids. Combining the CDR3 with reference TRBV11-2 and TRBJ2-2 gives the whole variable domain EAGVAQSPRYKIIEKRQSVAFWCNPISGHATLYWYQQILGQGPKLLIQFQNNGVVDDSQLPKDRFSAERLKGVDSTLKIQPAKLEDSAVYLCASSSVQPFFGEGSRLTVL.

CDR3 nucleotide sequence: TGTGCCAGCGGACAGGGACAGTCAGAAGCTTTCTTT. It translates to CASGQGQSEAFF. The gene calls are TRBV25-1 and TRBJ1-1, with 8 bases matching TRBD1. Per the germline V gene, CDR1 is MGHDK and CDR2 is SYGVNS. V lost 8 bases, J lost 8 bases, and 7 bases stayed unmatched. This CDR3 contains 12 residues.

The chain employs TRBV28 and TRBJ1-4, with TRBD1 matching over 9 bases. V shed 5 bases, J shed 3 bases, and the junction held 7 bases outside the gene matches. This CDR3 is built from 16 residues. Per the germline V gene, CDR1 is MDHEN and CDR2 is SYDVKM. The CDR3 region is CASSPGQGYSNEKLFF. Written as DNA, the CDR3 is TGTGCCAGCAGTCCGGGACAGGGATATTCTAATGAAAAACTGTTTTTT.

The rearrangement links TRBV6-5 to TRBJ2-5; a weak D match, TRBD1 (5 bases). The germline V gene has CDR1 MNHEY and CDR2 SVGAGI. The CDR3 loop spans 12 amino acids. Trimming stripped 6 bases from V and 7 bases from J, with 12 bases between. This CDR3 is CASRDTPGTQYF. CDR3 bases: TGTGCCAGCAGGGACACCCCAGGGACCCAGTACTTC.

The rearrangement uses TRBV18 and TRBJ2-5; D may be TRBD1 (5 bases). CDR3 length: 15 residues. CDR1 is KGHSH and CDR2 is LQKENI in the germline V gene. Between the trimmed V and J ends, which lost 0 bases and 4 bases, there was a span of 12 bases. CDR3 residues: CASSPPAGLRETQYF. The CDR3 DNA sequence: TGTGCCAGCTCACCACCGGCAGGGCTTAGAGAGACCCAGTACTTC.

CDR3 nucleotide sequence: TGTGCCAGCAGTAGGACAGGCCAGGGCTATGGCTACACCTTC. Protein: CASSRTGQGYGYTF. The chain has TRBV2 and TRBJ1-2; 7 positions match TRBD1. CDR1 and CDR2 from the germline V gene are SNHLY and FYNNEI. V lost 5 bases to trimming and J lost 4 bases; unmatched junction nucleotides: 7. This CDR3 has 14 amino acids. Supplemented by reference TRBV2 and TRBJ1-2, the full variable domain reads EPEVTQTPSHQVTQMGQEVILRCVPISNHLYFYWYRQILGQKVEFLVSFYNNEISEKSEIFDDQFSVERPDGSNFTLKIRSTKLEDSAMYFCASSRTGQGYGYTFGSGTRLTVV.

The rearrangement links TRBV5-6 to TRBJ1-1, with D hard to call. CDR1 and CDR2 from the germline V gene are SGHDT and YYEEEE. This CDR3 region has 11 residues. Deletions cut 4 bases from V and 11 bases from J, with 12 bases between. The CDR3 loop is CASSKERSAFF. DNA of the CDR3: TGTGCCAGCAGCAAGGAGCGTTCGGCTTTCTTT.

This chain uses TRBV9 with TRBJ2-7, with D possibly TRBD2 on 7 matching bases. Trimming pared 4 bases from V and 6 bases from J, leaving 23 bases between. Germline CDR1 SGDLS, CDR2 YYNGEE. The CDR3 is made up of 16 amino acids. CDR3 coding DNA: TGTGCCAGCAGCCGTGGGGGGGCACAGGTGGGGAGCGAGCAGTACTTC. Its protein product is CASSRGGAQVGSEQYF.

V usage is TRBV7-9 and J usage is TRBJ2-7, with D unresolved. V lost 5 bases and J lost 3, with 14 bases in between. From germline, CDR1 is SEHNR and CDR2 FQNEAQ (reference sequence). This CDR3 region has 14 residues. CDR3 protein: CASSEVPPNYEQYF. CDR3 coding DNA: TGTGCCAGCAGCGAAGTCCCACCTAACTACGAGCAGTACTTC.

The V and J genes are TRBV2 and TRBJ1-4; 8 bases match TRBD1. Germline V gene data show CDR1 as SNHLY and CDR2 as FYNNEI. J was trimmed by 7 bases and V by 6 bases; bases with no gene match: 7. CDR3 length equals 14 residues. The CDR3: CASSIQQGVEKLFF. In nucleotides, the CDR3 is TGTGCCAGCAGCATACAACAGGGGGTTGAAAAACTGTTTTTT. The entire variable domain, with the rest obtained from reference TRBV2 and TRBJ1-4, is as follows: EPEVTQTPSHQVTQMGQEVILRCVPISNHLYFYWYRQILGQKVEFLVSFYNNEISEKSEIFDDQFSVERPDGSNFTLKIRSTKLEDSAMYFCASSIQQGVEKLFFGSGTQLSVL.

This chain uses TRBV13 with TRBJ1-4; D gene uncertain. From germline, CDR1 is PRHDT and CDR2 FYEKMQ (reference sequence). Trimming cost V 2 bases and J 4 bases, with 14 bases left between them. This CDR3 spans 16 amino acids. Written as DNA, the CDR3 is TGTGCCAGCAGCTTATCGGGGAAGGCCTTTAATGAAAAACTGTTTTTT. Protein: CASSLSGKAFNEKLFF.

V usage is TRBV5-4 and J usage is TRBJ2-1; maybe TRBD2 (7 bases). Germline assignment: CDR1 SGHNT and CDR2 YYREEE (reference sequence). Trimming left V 2 bases short and J 3 bases short, with 12 bases between. The CDR3 is 15 residues long. The CDR3 loop is CASSLNRDYYNEQFF. CDR3 in DNA: TGTGCCAGCAGCTTAAACAGGGACTACTACAATGAGCAGTTCTTC.

This rearrangement joins TRBV11-2 to TRBJ2-3; D ambiguous. Germline V CDR1 and CDR2: SGHAT, FQNNGV. The CDR3 loop spans 15 amino acids. The V gene lost 4 bases and the J gene lost 9 bases, with 20 bases spanning the gap. Here the CDR3 DNA reads TGTGCCAGCAGCTCTCGACCTTCCCTAACAATCACGCAGTATTTT. Translating it yields CASSSRPSLTITQYF.

The chain couples TRBV30 to TRBJ2-1; 9 bases match TRBD1. Trimming cost V 5 bases and J 3 bases; bases outside gene matches: 17. This CDR3 is 18 amino acids long. In germline, CDR1 is GTSNPN, CDR2 SVGIG (reference sequence). DNA for the CDR3: TGTGCCTGGGGGACGTACAGGGGGCCTTCTCCCATCTACAATGAGCAGTTCTTC. Amino acid sequence: CAWGTYRGPSPIYNEQFF.

This chain connects TRBV6-2 or TRBV6-3 to TRBJ2-2; 8 positions match TRBD1. This CDR3 is 18 amino acids long. Trimming at V came to 4 bases and at J to 3 bases, leaving 13 bases not matched to a gene. Germline V gives CDR1 MNHEY, CDR2 SVGEGT. The CDR3, as DNA: TGTGCCAGCAGTTGGATCCCAGGGGGCGCGACGTACACCGGGGAGCTGTTTTTT. It is translated as CASSWIPGGATYTGELFF.

This clone came up once. This chain connects TRBV19 to TRBJ1-2; D may be TRBD1 (5 bases). The length of the CDR3 is 14 residues. The germline V gene encodes CDR1 LNHDA and CDR2 SQIVND (reference sequence). V was cut by 6 bases and J by 2 bases, with 13 bases left in between. CDR3 coding DNA: TGTGCCAGTAGGGGCAGGGACTTGAACTATGGCTACACCTTC. Protein sequence: CASRGRDLNYGYTF.

The chain uses TRBV28 and TRBJ1-5; D unresolved. V dropped 6 bases and J dropped 0 bases, with 9 bases sitting between them. Germline CDR1 is MDHEN and CDR2 is SYDVKM. The CDR3 is 14 residues long. The CDR3 here is CASRPSNSNQPQHF. The CDR3 DNA follows: TGTGCCAGCAGGCCGTCCAATAGCAATCAGCCCCAGCATTTT.

A few counts support this clone. Other DNA sequences within the sample encode an identical CDR3. V usage is TRBV27 and J usage is TRBJ2-7; 8 nucleotides line up with TRBD1. The CDR3 length is 14 residues. Germline-derived CDR1 and CDR2 are MNHEY and SMNVEV (reference sequence). V shed 0 bases and J 2 bases; nucleotides not matched to a gene: 0. CDR3 residues: CASSLSRGPYEQYF. The CDR3 DNA sequence: TGTGCCAGCAGTTTATCCAGGGGGCCCTACGAGCAGTACTTC.

The J gene is TRBJ2-1, the V gene TRBV10-1; weak D call: TRBD1 (7 bases). V was clipped by 5 bases and J by 6 bases, with 20 bases between them. CDR1 WNHNN and CDR2 SYGVQD come from the germline V gene (reference sequence). This CDR3 spans 16 amino acids. The CDR3 protein is CASSTETGKGGNEQFF. CDR3 nucleotides: TGCGCCAGCAGTACTGAGACAGGGAAGGGGGGCAATGAGCAGTTCTTC.

V is TRBV7-9 and J is TRBJ2-3; 11 bases are a match to TRBD2. Germline V lookup: CDR1 SEHNR, CDR2 FQNEAQ (reference sequence). This CDR3 comprises 16 residues. The trim removed 4 bases at V and 5 bases at J, leaving 8 bases unmatched. CDR3 in amino acids: CASSYLATSGKDTQYF. DNA for the CDR3: TGTGCCAGCAGCTACCTAGCGACTAGCGGGAAAGATACGCAGTATTTT.

The chain uses TRBV27 and TRBJ2-2; 11 nucleotides align to TRBD2. The V gene's germline CDR1 is MNHEY and CDR2 SMNVEV (reference sequence). There are 16 residues in the CDR3. V shed 3 bases, J shed 6 bases, and the junction held 6 bases outside the gene matches. CDR3 region: CASSLRSGRGAGELFF. CDR3 nucleotides: TGTGCCAGCAGTTTGCGTAGCGGGAGGGGTGCCGGGGAGCTGTTTTTT.

The chain combines TRBV6-4 with TRBJ1-2, with TRBD1 identical over 8 bases. V was pared by 6 bases and J by 4 bases, with 7 bases of the junction left unmatched. CDR3 length equals 14 residues. Germline V gene sequence: CDR1 MRHNA, CDR2 SNTAGT. The CDR3 region is CASRMTGASYGYTF. As DNA, the CDR3 is TGTGCCAGCAGGATGACAGGGGCCAGCTATGGCTACACCTTC.

The genes are TRBV18 and TRBJ2-7; the D gene is possibly TRBD1 (6 bases). Germline V gene lookup returns CDR1 KGHSH and CDR2 LQKENI. The CDR3 loop spans 13 amino acids. V dropped 2 bases and J dropped 3 bases, with 8 bases sitting between them. The CDR3 reads CASSPTGNYEQYF. CDR3 bases: TGTGCCAGCTCACCAACAGGGAACTACGAGCAGTACTTC.

The rearrangement joins TRBV6-5 to TRBJ2-1; a weak D match, TRBD2 (6 bases). V was shortened by 6 bases and J by 7 bases, with 10 bases between the two germline ends. Germline CDR1 and CDR2: MNHEY and SVGAGI. This CDR3 has 12 residues. The CDR3 DNA is TGTGCCAGCAGCCCGACTAGGAATGAGCAGTTCTTC. It codes for CASSPTRNEQFF.

V usage is TRBV12-3 or TRBV12-4 and J usage is TRBJ2-7; D unclear. Trimming removed 4 bases at V and 6 bases at J, with 7 bases between. CDR3 length equals 11 residues. CDR3 DNA sequence: TGTGCCAGCAGTTCTTCCGCCGAGCAGTACTTC. This translates into CASSSSAEQYF.